The 21 T cell receptor beta chains below were found in one sample sequenced in a study of shared clonotypes between healthy human individuals. Method: immunoSEQ multiplex PCR; TCRdb's copy keeps in-frame clones and lacks some. The sample lists 1,400,000 or so clones; approximately 98.5% were seen once. Specimen: naive CD4+ T cells sorted from blood. Subset: CD45RA+ positively selected. The origin of the receptors is a man younger than 45 in good health.

The CDR3 nucleotides read TGTGCCAGCAGCCAAGAAGTCGGACGACTGAACACTGAAGCTTTCTTT. Protein sequence: CASSQEVGRLNTEAFF. The chain has TRBV14 and TRBJ1-1; no firm D call. The V gene's germline CDR1 is SGHDN and CDR2 FVKESK. The CDR3 runs 16 residues. V was clipped by 0 bases and J by 0 bases, with 11 bases between them.

This clone was observed once. CDR3 sequence (DNA): TGTGCCAGCAGCCTATTTGCTAGCGCGGGGTGGGCAGATACGCAGTATTTT. Its translation: CASSLFASAGWADTQYF. The rearrangement joins TRBV7-9 to TRBJ2-3; TRBD2 is a possible D gene (6 bases). The CDR3 runs to 17 residues. Per germline, CDR1 SEHNR and CDR2 FQNEAQ (reference sequence). Trimming stripped 5 bases from V and 4 bases from J, with 22 bases between.

The V gene is TRBV11-2, the J gene TRBJ2-4, with 7 bases identical to TRBD2. Trimming at V came to 5 bases and at J to 0 bases, leaving 4 bases not matched to a gene. Germline V gives CDR1 SGHAT, CDR2 FQNNGV. The CDR3 runs 15 residues. CDR3 loop: CASSRPGGAKNIQYF. CDR3 nucleotide sequence: TGTGCCAGCAGCCGGCCGGGGGGAGCCAAAAACATTCAGTACTTC. Full variable domain (rest looked up from reference TRBV11-2 and TRBJ2-4): EAGVAQSPRYKIIEKRQSVAFWCNPISGHATLYWYQQILGQGPKLLIQFQNNGVVDDSQLPKDRFSAERLKGVDSTLKIQPAKLEDSAVYLCASSRPGGAKNIQYFGAGTRLSVL.

In DNA, the CDR3 is TGCGCCAGCACCGAACTAGCGGGAGGGCCAGTTGGTGAGCAGTTCTTC. Protein sequence: CASTELAGGPVGEQFF. The chain recombines TRBV10-2 with TRBJ2-1; 13 nucleotides match TRBD2. The CDR3 contains 16 residues. Germline CDR1 is WSHSY and CDR2 is SAAADI. V was clipped by 7 bases and J by 9 bases; unmatched bases: 12.

This clone was detected only once. This chain links TRBV28 with TRBJ1-2, with D tentatively TRBD1 (6 bases). Between the trimmed V and J ends, which lost 8 bases and 6 bases, there was a span of 13 bases. This CDR3 contains 12 residues. Germline loops: CDR1 MDHEN, CDR2 SYDVKM. CDR3 amino acids: CASGLQGNGYTF. The CDR3, as DNA: TGTGCCAGCGGCCTCCAGGGGAATGGCTACACCTTC.

The chain joins TRBV5-1 to TRBJ1-2; D might be TRBD1 (5 bases). There are 14 residues in the CDR3. Looked up from germline, CDR1 is SGHRS and CDR2 is YFSETQ. The V and J ends lost 0 bases and 7 bases respectively, with 13 bases between them. For the CDR3, the DNA is TGCGCCAGCAGCTTGGCCGGGCAGGGATTTGGCTACACCTTC. Encoded protein: CASSLAGQGFGYTF.

The J gene is TRBJ1-5, the V gene TRBV28; 8 bases agree with TRBD1. Germline-derived CDR1 and CDR2 are MDHEN and SYDVKM. This CDR3 contains 16 residues. J lost 5 bases, V lost 7 bases, and 13 bases had no gene match. Written as DNA, the CDR3 is TGTGCCAGCACCATCAGAGCCGGACAGGGATATCAGCCCCAGCATTTT. Protein: CASTIRAGQGYQPQHF.

The chain couples TRBV2 to TRBJ2-2, with D perhaps TRBD2 (5 bases). Per germline, CDR1 SNHLY and CDR2 FYNNEI. Trimming left V 7 bases short and J 5 bases short, with 14 bases between. CDR3 length: 14 residues. Here the CDR3 DNA reads TGTGCCAGCAATAACCGGGAATCTACCGGGGAGCTGTTTTTT. It specifies CASNNRESTGELFF.

The V call is TRBV4-1, the J call TRBJ2-3; TRBD2 aligns across 9 bases. The CDR3 has 17 residues. Germline V gene lookup returns CDR1 MGHRA and CDR2 YSYEKL. Germline trimming cut 0 bases from V and 1 base from J; bases unmatched to any gene: 5. CDR3 coding DNA: TGCGCCAGCAGCCAAGATCATGTAGCGGGGGGCACAGATACGCAGTATTTT. Its protein product is CASSQDHVAGGTDTQYF.

This clone appeared a single time. The chain employs TRBV5-1 and TRBJ2-7, with D possibly being TRBD1 (5 bases). This CDR3 comprises 16 residues. With 1 base removed from V and 0 bases from J, the gap between germline ends came to 14 bases. Germline V gives CDR1 SGHRS, CDR2 YFSETQ. CDR3 loop: CASSLSRGTRSYEQYF. The CDR3 DNA reads as TGCGCCAGCAGCTTGTCAAGGGGAACCCGCTCCTACGAGCAGTACTTC. Looking up the rest from reference TRBV5-1 and TRBJ2-7 gives the full variable domain: KAGVTQTPRYLIKTRGQQVTLSCSPISGHRSVSWYQQTPGQGLQFLFEYFSETQRNKGNFPGRFSGRQFSNSRSEMNVSTLELGDSALYLCASSLSRGTRSYEQYFGPGTRLTVT.

CDR3 region: CASSKRGGELFF. The DNA of the CDR3 is TGTGCCAGCAGCAAAAGGGGCGGGGAGCTGTTTTTT. The chain combines TRBV6-5 with TRBJ2-2, with D perhaps TRBD1 (5 bases). Trimming pared 6 bases from V and 7 bases from J, leaving 9 bases between. The length of the CDR3 is 12 residues. Germline values: CDR1 MNHEY, CDR2 SVGAGI.

The chain couples TRBV18 to TRBJ2-2; D is ambiguous. The V and J ends lost 1 base and 10 bases respectively, with 13 bases between them. The germline V gene has CDR1 KGHSH and CDR2 LQKENI. The CDR3 is 14 residues long. The CDR3 DNA follows: TGTGCCAGCTCACCACACACGGGCTTAATGGAGCTGTTTTTT. The encoded protein is CASSPHTGLMELFF. The full variable domain, rest sourced from reference TRBV18 and TRBJ2-2, is NAGVMQNPRHLVRRRGQEARLRCSPMKGHSHVYWYRQLPEEGLKFMVYLQKENIIDESGMPKERFSAEFPKEGPSILRIQQVVRGDSAAYFCASSPHTGLMELFFGEGSRLTVL.

The V gene is TRBV5-1, the J gene TRBJ1-5; 7 positions match TRBD1. Germline V lookup: CDR1 SGHRS, CDR2 YFSETQ. The CDR3 is 14 residues long. Unmatched junction bases numbered 7, after V lost 4 bases and J lost 6 bases. The CDR3 coding sequence is TGCGCCAGCAGCGCGACAGGGAATGGTCAGCCCCAGCATTTT. It translates to CASSATGNGQPQHF.

The sample holds a few counts of this clone. The chain couples TRBV5-1 to TRBJ1-2, with 8 nucleotides matching TRBD1. This CDR3 comprises 15 residues. Germline CDR1 SGHRS, CDR2 YFSETQ. V dropped 0 bases and J dropped 4; count of bases not matched to a gene: 5. The chain's CDR3 is CASSLETGGGYGYTF. The CDR3 coding sequence is TGCGCCAGCAGCTTGGAAACAGGGGGAGGCTATGGCTACACCTTC. The variable domain in full, completed from reference TRBV5-1 and TRBJ1-2, reads KAGVTQTPRYLIKTRGQQVTLSCSPISGHRSVSWYQQTPGQGLQFLFEYFSETQRNKGNFPGRFSGRQFSNSRSEMNVSTLELGDSALYLCASSLETGGGYGYTFGSGTRLTVV.

This chain links TRBV5-5 with TRBJ2-3, with 7 bases aligning to TRBD1. The germline V gene encodes CDR1 SGHKS and CDR2 YYEKEE (reference sequence). CDR3 length: 14 residues. V shed 2 bases and J 6 bases; nucleotides not matched to a gene: 6. This CDR3 reads CASSLQGMADTQYF. CDR3 nucleotides: TGTGCCAGCAGCTTACAGGGGATGGCGGATACGCAGTATTTT.

The rearrangement links TRBV10-1 to TRBJ2-7, with unresolved D. Trimming removed 2 bases at V and 4 bases at J, with 9 bases between. Germline values: CDR1 WNHNN, CDR2 SYGVQD (reference sequence). CDR3 length equals 13 residues. This CDR3 is CASSELLDYEQYF. In nucleotides, the CDR3 is TGCGCCAGCAGTGAGCTTCTGGATTACGAGCAGTACTTC.

The chain employs TRBV2 and TRBJ2-7; TRBD2 might be the D (5 bases). V was shortened by 8 bases and J by 3 bases, with 14 bases between the two germline ends. CDR3 length: 13 residues. Per germline, CDR1 SNHLY and CDR2 FYNNEI. The CDR3: CASARVADYEQYF. As DNA, the CDR3 is TGTGCCAGCGCGAGGGTGGCGGACTACGAGCAGTACTTC.

V is TRBV28 and J is TRBJ2-7; 7 bases match TRBD1. Germline CDR1 and CDR2: MDHEN and SYDVKM. Trimming took 2 bases from V and 4 from J; bases not matched to a gene: 5. This CDR3 has 14 residues. In nucleotides, the CDR3 is TGTGCCAGCAGTTTAGGGACAGAGTATTACGAGCAGTACTTC. Translation: CASSLGTEYYEQYF.

This sequence joins TRBV4-1 and TRBJ2-1, with D uncertain. V lost 1 base and J 7 bases, leaving 14 bases between the germline ends. The germline V gene has CDR1 MGHRA and CDR2 YSYEKL. The CDR3 length is 15 residues. In nucleotides, the CDR3 is TGCGCCAGCAGCCAAGTTGTGGGATCGGTGAATGAGCAGTTCTTC. This encodes CASSQVVGSVNEQFF.

The J gene is TRBJ1-5, the V gene TRBV7-6; the D gene is possibly TRBD1 (6 bases). Germline loops: CDR1 SGHVS, CDR2 FNYEAQ. The CDR3 totals 18 residues. Deletions cut 1 base from V and 1 base from J, with 17 bases between. The CDR3 here is CASSLGIRGGSSNQPQHF. The CDR3 DNA sequence: TGTGCCAGCAGCTTAGGGATTAGGGGGGGCTCAAGCAATCAGCCCCAGCATTTT.

The chain carries TRBV14 and TRBJ2-6, with unresolved D. Germline CDR1 SGHDN, CDR2 FVKESK. This CDR3 is built from 16 residues. Trimming left V 0 bases short and J 2 bases short, with 8 bases between. Here the CDR3 reads CASSQDIGAGANVLTF. The CDR3, as DNA: TGTGCCAGCAGCCAAGATATTGGGGCTGGGGCCAACGTCCTGACTTTC.